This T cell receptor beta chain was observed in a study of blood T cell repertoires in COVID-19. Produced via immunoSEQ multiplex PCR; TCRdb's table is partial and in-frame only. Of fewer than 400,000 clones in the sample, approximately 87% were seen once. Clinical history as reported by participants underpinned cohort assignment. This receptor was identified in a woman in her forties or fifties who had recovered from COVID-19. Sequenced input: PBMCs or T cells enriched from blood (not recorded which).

CDR3 bases: TGTGCCAGCAGCCAAGATCTCTCCTCTGGAAACACCATATATTTT. Its protein is CASSQDLSSGNTIYF. The rearrangement links TRBV4-2 to TRBJ1-3; D gene uncertain. This CDR3 is 15 amino acids long. Trimming removed 0 bases from V and 0 bases from J, with 6 bases in between. The germline CDR1 and CDR2 sequences are LGHNA and YNFKEQ.